What follows are 5 T cell receptor beta chains derived from one specimen sequenced in a study of identical twins. Each CDR3 protein is one row after TCRdb ran MiXCR on the 5' RACE reads. The repertoire includes about 660,000 distinct CDR3 sequences, under 9% of them detected once, and 0.98% sits in the top ten. The same specimen was also included in a second study, on yellow fever vaccine responses in identical twins.

Material: PBMCs. All receptors derive from a woman younger than 35 in good health.

This clonotype turned up a few times. This chain links TRBV7-9 with TRBJ1-1; D is unclear. Looked up from germline, CDR1 is SEHNR and CDR2 is FQNEAQ (reference sequence). The V gene lost 1 base and the J gene lost 6 bases, with 12 bases spanning the gap. This CDR3 region has 14 residues. The CDR3 nucleotides read TGTGCCAGCAGCTTAGGTGAGGCGTTTGCTGAAGCTTTCTTT. Translating it yields CASSLGEAFAEAFF.

This clonotype showed up just a few times. The J gene is TRBJ2-6, the V gene TRBV29-1; TRBD1 or TRBD2 may be the D gene (5 bases each). Trimming took 6 bases from V and 0 from J, leaving 12 bases between them. The germline gives CDR1 SQVTM, CDR2 ANQGSEA. CDR3 length: 15 residues. CDR3 DNA: TGCAGCGTCCCGGGACGCGACTCTGGGGCCAACGTCCTGACTTTC. This encodes CSVPGRDSGANVLTF.

This clonotype occurred many times. V usage is TRBV7-3 and J usage is TRBJ2-3; a weak D match, TRBD2 (6 bases). CDR3 length equals 14 residues. V gave up 4 bases and J gave up 2 bases, with 10 bases separating them. Germline loops: CDR1 SGHTA, CDR2 FQGTGA. CDR3 region: CASSSGLFTDTQYF. The CDR3 DNA is TGTGCCAGCAGCTCGGGACTTTTCACAGATACGCAGTATTTT.

This sequence joins TRBV10-3 and TRBJ2-1; no firm D call. The CDR3 is 15 amino acids. V lost 0 bases and J 8 bases, leaving 14 bases between the germline ends. Germline CDR1 is ENHRY and CDR2 is SYGVKD. CDR3 in DNA: TGTGCCATCAGTGAGTCGTGGTCTAGTGGAGATGAGCAGTTCTTC. This codes for CAISESWSSGDEQFF.

This clonotype was seen only a few times. The chain employs TRBV5-1 and TRBJ2-7, with 10 positions matching TRBD1. The CDR3 loop spans 15 amino acids. With 4 bases clipped from V and 3 bases from J, the junction kept 7 bases outside the gene matches. The germline CDR1 and CDR2 sequences are SGHRS and YFSETQ. CDR3 bases: TGCGCCAGCAGCCCGGCCGGGACAGGGGTCTACGAGCAGTACTTC. Its translation: CASSPAGTGVYEQYF.